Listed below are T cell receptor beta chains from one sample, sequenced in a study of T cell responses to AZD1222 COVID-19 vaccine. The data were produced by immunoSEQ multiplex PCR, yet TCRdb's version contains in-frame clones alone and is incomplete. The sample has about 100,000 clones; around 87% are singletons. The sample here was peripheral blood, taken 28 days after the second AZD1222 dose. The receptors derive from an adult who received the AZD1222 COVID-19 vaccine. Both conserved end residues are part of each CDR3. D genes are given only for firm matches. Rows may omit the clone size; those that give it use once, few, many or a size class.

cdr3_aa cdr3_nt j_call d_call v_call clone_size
CASSERRNLLYNGYTF TGTGCCAGCAGCGAGCGACGGAACCTCCTCTATAATGGCTACACCTTC TRBJ1-2 NA TRBV7-8 NA
CASSSGTGNTEAFF TGTGCCAGCAGCTCCGGGACGGGTAACACTGAAGCTTTCTTT TRBJ1-1 NA TRBV11-3 NA
CATSRQGNTEAFF TGTGCCACCAGCAGACAGGGGAACACTGAAGCTTTCTTT TRBJ1-1 TRBD1 TRBV24-1 NA
CASSSRDTSGGGEQFF TGTGCCAGCAGCTCCCGAGACACTAGCGGGGGGGGTGAGCAGTTCTTC TRBJ2-1 TRBD2 TRBV7-9 NA
CASSLNIGGPKTGYTF TGTGCCAGCAGCTTAAACATCGGAGGGCCAAAGACTGGCTACACCTTC TRBJ1-2 NA TRBV7-2 NA
CSAAQETQYF TGCAGTGCTGCCCAAGAGACCCAGTACTTC TRBJ2-5 NA TRBV20-1 NA
CASSSPLRGRSYNEQFF TGTGCCAGCAGCTCCCCTTTGAGGGGGCGTTCCTACAATGAGCAGTTCTTC TRBJ2-1 TRBD1 TRBV7-9 NA
CASSIAAGADEKLFF TGTGCCAGTAGTATAGCTGCAGGGGCGGATGAAAAACTGTTTTTT TRBJ1-4 NA TRBV19 NA
CASSFRTGGAGEKLFF TGTGCCAGCAGCTTCCGGACAGGGGGCGCAGGTGAAAAACTGTTTTTT TRBJ1-4 TRBD1 TRBV7-2 NA
CASRASGRWNEQFF TGTGCCAGCAGAGCTAGCGGGAGATGGAATGAGCAGTTCTTC TRBJ2-1 TRBD2 TRBV3-1/TRBV3-2 NA
CASSYRQETQYF TGTGCCAGCAGTTACCGCCAAGAGACCCAGTACTTC TRBJ2-5 NA TRBV6-5 NA
CASSVWTMNTEAFF TGTGCCAGCAGTGTATGGACCATGAACACTGAAGCTTTCTTT TRBJ1-1 NA TRBV2 NA
CASSPGSGGNQPQHF TGTGCCAGCTCACCGGGCTCGGGCGGCAATCAGCCCCAGCATTTT TRBJ1-5 NA TRBV18 NA
CASSSTKGAHQETQYF TGTGCCAGCAGCTCCACTAAGGGGGCGCACCAAGAGACCCAGTACTTC TRBJ2-5 TRBD1 TRBV11-2 NA
CASSLYLGAGAPHEQYF TGTGCCAGCAGTTTATATCTTGGTGCGGGAGCACCCCACGAGCAGTACTTC TRBJ2-7 TRBD2 TRBV27 NA
CASSPGTRPTEAFF TGTGCCAGCAGCCCAGGGACACGGCCCACTGAAGCTTTCTTT TRBJ1-1 NA TRBV11-2 NA
CASSYRGYEQYF TGTGCCAGCAGTTACAGAGGTTACGAGCAGTACTTC TRBJ2-7 NA TRBV6-2/TRBV6-3 NA
CASSGAGVAAEQFF TGTGCCAGCAGTGGAGCGGGAGTGGCAGCCGAGCAGTTCTTC TRBJ2-1 TRBD2 TRBV28 NA
CRGGADQPQHF TGCAGGGGCGGGGCTGATCAGCCCCAGCATTTT TRBJ1-5 NA TRBV29-1 NA
CASSLAGANQPQHF TGTGCCAGCAGTTTAGCAGGCGCTAATCAGCCCCAGCATTTT TRBJ1-5 NA TRBV27 NA
CASSLYGRDSEQYF TGTGCCAGCAGTTTATATGGCAGGGATTCCGAGCAGTACTTC TRBJ2-7 NA TRBV27 few
CASSERRGVNYGYTF TGTGCCAGCAGTGAACGAAGGGGGGTTAACTATGGCTACACCTTC TRBJ1-2 NA TRBV6-1 NA
CASSLAFELTKYF TGCGCCAGCAGCTTGGCCTTTGAATTGACGAAGTACTTC TRBJ2-5 NA TRBV5-1 NA
CASSLNSFQETQYF TGTGCCAGCAGCTTAAATAGCTTCCAAGAGACCCAGTACTTC TRBJ2-5 NA TRBV7-3 NA
CASSDRDRGGYGYTF TGTGCCAGCAGCGACCGGGACAGGGGGGGCTATGGCTACACCTTC TRBJ1-2 TRBD1 TRBV9 NA
CASSLRMAGLNYGYTF TGTGCCAGCAGCTTAAGGATGGCAGGACTTAACTATGGCTACACCTTC TRBJ1-2 NA TRBV7-2 NA
CASSLRAGGRNQPQHF TGTGCCAGCAGTTTACGCGCAGGGGGCCGGAATCAGCCCCAGCATTTT TRBJ1-5 TRBD1 TRBV27 NA
CASSGPRTEAFF TGTGCCAGCAGCGGCCCCCGGACTGAAGCTTTCTTT TRBJ1-1 NA TRBV5-6 NA
CASSPRGRPNTGELFF TGTGCTAGCAGCCCCCGCGGGAGACCGAACACCGGGGAGCTGTTTTTT TRBJ2-2 TRBD2 TRBV7-7 NA
CASSPQGKRGPTDTQYF TGTGCCAGCAGCCCCCAGGGTAAGCGGGGGCCCACAGATACGCAGTATTTT TRBJ2-3 TRBD2 TRBV9 NA
CASSEETGLIGSEAFF TGTGCCAGCAGTGAAGAGACTGGACTCATTGGGTCTGAAGCTTTCTTT TRBJ1-1 NA TRBV2 NA
CASGSISGNTIYF TGTGCCAGCGGGAGCATCTCTGGAAACACCATATATTTT TRBJ1-3 NA TRBV2 once
CASSFRRETGELFF TGTGCCAGCAGCTTTCGGCGGGAAACCGGGGAGCTGTTTTTT TRBJ2-2 NA TRBV7-2 NA
CASSLTGTSGGLLQETQYF TGTGCCAGCAGCCTAACCGGGACTAGCGGGGGGCTCCTCCAAGAGACCCAGTACTTC TRBJ2-5 TRBD2 TRBV7-2 NA